This T cell receptor (beta chain) is from a study of cytomegalovirus exposure and HLA in healthy donors. As for this clone: What it binds is not known.

The CDR3 contains 18 residues. CDR1 and CDR2 (germline): LGHNA, YSLEER. The V end lost 1 base, the J end lost 4 bases, and 22 bases lay between the germline ends. Study results and caveats: The study flagged approximately 180 TCR beta chains as cytomegalovirus-associated. Specific recognition of CMV antigens was confirmed in vitro for three chains (all CMV-associated).

Generated by immunoSEQ multiplex PCR, the TCRdb table keeps only in-frame clones and is missing some. The sample records tens of thousands of clones, about 92% being singletons. This sequence joins TRBV4-3 and TRBJ1-2; D is possibly TRBD1 (6 bases). The TCR sequence derives from a woman aged 18-35 years in good health and CMV-seronegative. Sequencing used PBMCs. CDR3 loop: CASSQGLPQGAVPYGYTF. The CDR3 DNA sequence: TGCGCCAGCAGCCAAGGGCTCCCACAGGGCGCCGTCCCCTATGGCTACACCTTC.